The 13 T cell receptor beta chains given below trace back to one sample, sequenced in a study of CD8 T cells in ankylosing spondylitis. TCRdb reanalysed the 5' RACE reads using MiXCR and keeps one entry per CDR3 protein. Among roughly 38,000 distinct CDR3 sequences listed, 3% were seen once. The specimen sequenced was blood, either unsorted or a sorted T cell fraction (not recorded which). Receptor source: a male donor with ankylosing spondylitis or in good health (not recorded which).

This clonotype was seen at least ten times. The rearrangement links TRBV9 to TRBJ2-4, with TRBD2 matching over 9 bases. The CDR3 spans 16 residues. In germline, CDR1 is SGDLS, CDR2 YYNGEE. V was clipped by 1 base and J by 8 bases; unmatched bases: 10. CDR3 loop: CASSVSAGRGGDIQYF. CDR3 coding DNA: TGTGCCAGCAGCGTATCGGCTGGTCGCGGGGGGGACATTCAGTACTTC.

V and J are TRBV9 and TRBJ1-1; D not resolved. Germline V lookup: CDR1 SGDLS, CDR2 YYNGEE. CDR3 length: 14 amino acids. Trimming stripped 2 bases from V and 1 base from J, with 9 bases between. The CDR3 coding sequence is TGTGCCAGCAGCGTTAGGGCAGCGAACACTGAAGCTTTCTTT. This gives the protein CASSVRAANTEAFF.

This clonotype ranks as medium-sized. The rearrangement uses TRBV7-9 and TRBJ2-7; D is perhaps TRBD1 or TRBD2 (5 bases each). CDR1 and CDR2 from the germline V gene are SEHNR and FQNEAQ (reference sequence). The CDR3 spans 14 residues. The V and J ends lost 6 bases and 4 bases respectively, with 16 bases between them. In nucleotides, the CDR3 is TGTGCCAGCAGTCACCGGGGCCGAATATACGAGCAGTACGTC. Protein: CASSHRGRIYEQYV.

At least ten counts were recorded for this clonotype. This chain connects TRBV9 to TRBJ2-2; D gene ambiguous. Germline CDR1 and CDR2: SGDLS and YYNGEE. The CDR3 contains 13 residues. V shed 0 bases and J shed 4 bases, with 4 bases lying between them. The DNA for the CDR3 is TGTGCCAGCAGCGTAGATTCCACCGGGGAGCTGTTTTTT. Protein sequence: CASSVDSTGELFF.

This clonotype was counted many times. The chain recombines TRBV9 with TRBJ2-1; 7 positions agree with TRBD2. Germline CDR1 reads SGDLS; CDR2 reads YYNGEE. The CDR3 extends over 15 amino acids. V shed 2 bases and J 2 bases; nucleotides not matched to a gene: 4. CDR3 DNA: TGTGCCAGCAGCGTCCGGGACTACCCCTACAATGAGCAGTTCTTC. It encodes CASSVRDYPYNEQFF.

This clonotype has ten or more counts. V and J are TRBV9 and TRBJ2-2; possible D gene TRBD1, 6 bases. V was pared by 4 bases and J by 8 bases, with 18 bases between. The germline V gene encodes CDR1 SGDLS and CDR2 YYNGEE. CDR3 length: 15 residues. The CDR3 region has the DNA TGTGCCAGCAGCCCAGAGGAAGGGGGTGTGGGGGAGCTGTTTTTT. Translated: CASSPEEGGVGELFF.

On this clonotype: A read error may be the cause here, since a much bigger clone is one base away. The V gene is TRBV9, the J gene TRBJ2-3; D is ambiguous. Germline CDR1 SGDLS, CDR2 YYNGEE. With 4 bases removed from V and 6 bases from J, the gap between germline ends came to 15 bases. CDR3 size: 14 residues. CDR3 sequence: CASSPRSKSDTQYF. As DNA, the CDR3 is TGTGCCAGCAGCCCCCGGTCCAAGTCCGATACGCAGTATTTT.

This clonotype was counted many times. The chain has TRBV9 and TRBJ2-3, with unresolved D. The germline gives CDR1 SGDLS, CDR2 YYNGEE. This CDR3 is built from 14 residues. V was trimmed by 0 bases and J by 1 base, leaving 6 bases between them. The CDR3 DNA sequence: TGTGCCAGCAGCGTAGACAGTCGCACAGATACGCAGTATTTT. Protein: CASSVDSRTDTQYF.

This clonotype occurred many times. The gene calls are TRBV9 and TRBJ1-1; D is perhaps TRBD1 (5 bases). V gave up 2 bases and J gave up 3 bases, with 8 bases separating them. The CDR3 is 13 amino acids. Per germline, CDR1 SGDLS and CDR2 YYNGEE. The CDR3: CASSVRVHTEAFF. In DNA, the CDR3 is TGTGCCAGCAGCGTCAGGGTACACACTGAAGCTTTCTTT.

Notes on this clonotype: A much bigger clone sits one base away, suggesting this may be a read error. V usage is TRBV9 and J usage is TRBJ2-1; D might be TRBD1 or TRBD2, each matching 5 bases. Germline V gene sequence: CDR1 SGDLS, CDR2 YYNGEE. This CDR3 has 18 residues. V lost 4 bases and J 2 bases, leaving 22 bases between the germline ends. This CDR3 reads CASSPSPPGLGAYNEQFF. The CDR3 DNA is TGTGCCAGCAGCCCTAGCCCCCCGGGGCTGGGGGCCTACAATGAGCAGTTCTTC.

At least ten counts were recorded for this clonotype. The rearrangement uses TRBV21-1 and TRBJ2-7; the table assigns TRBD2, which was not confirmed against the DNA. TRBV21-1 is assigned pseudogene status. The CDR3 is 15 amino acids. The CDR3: CASSVLDGESYEQYV. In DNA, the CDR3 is TGTGCCAGCAGCGTACTAGACGGGGAGTCCTACGAGCAGTACGTC.

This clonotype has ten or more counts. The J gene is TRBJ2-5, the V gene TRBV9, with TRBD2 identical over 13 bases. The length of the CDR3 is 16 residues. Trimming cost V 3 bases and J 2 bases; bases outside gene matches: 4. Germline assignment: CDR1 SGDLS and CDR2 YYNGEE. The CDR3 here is CASSGGLAGVQETQYF. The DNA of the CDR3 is TGTGCCAGCAGCGGAGGACTAGCGGGGGTACAAGAGACCCAGTACTTC. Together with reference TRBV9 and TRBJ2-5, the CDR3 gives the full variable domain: DSGVTQTPKHLITATGQRVTLRCSPRSGDLSVYWYQQSLDQGLQFLIQYYNGEERAKGNILERFSAQQFPDLHSELNLSSLELGDSALYFCASSGGLAGVQETQYFGPGTRLLVL.

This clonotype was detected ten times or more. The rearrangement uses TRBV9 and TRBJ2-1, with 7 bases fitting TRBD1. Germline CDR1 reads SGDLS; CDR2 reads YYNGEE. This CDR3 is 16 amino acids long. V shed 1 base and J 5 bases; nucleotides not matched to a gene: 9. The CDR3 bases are TGTGCCAGCAGCGTAAAGGTACAGGGGAGTAACAATGAGCAGTTCTTC. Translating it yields CASSVKVQGSNNEQFF.